This section outlines one TCR beta chain sequence together with its context. Antigen specificity is unknown. This record belongs to a study of T cells in localized non-small cell lung cancer. The germline V gene has CDR1 SNHLY and CDR2 FYNNEI. CDR3 length: 22 amino acids. After removal of 4 bases from V and 0 bases from J, the junction contained 21 bases not matched to a gene. Only in-frame clones appear in the TCRdb table, and some are missing; sequencing was by immunoSEQ multiplex PCR. This table holds around 78,000 clones, around 81% found once. The study, taken as a whole, reports: With higher T cell density in blood came longer overall survival.

The chain uses TRBV2 and TRBJ1-4, with 9 bases lining up with TRBD1. The TCR comes from a female donor of 60 years or more with stage I lung adenocarcinoma. Material: peripheral blood, obtained before any cancer treatment. In nucleotides, the CDR3 is TGTGCCAGCAGTGGGCTCGACTCACCGGGACAGGGAGAATCAGCAACTAATGAAAAACTGTTTTTT. This sequence encodes CASSGLDSPGQGESATNEKLFF. The full variable domain, completed using reference TRBV2 and TRBJ1-4, is EPEVTQTPSHQVTQMGQEVILRCVPISNHLYFYWYRQILGQKVEFLVSFYNNEISEKSEIFDDQFSVERPDGSNFTLKIRSTKLEDSAMYFCASSGLDSPGQGESATNEKLFFGSGTQLSVL.